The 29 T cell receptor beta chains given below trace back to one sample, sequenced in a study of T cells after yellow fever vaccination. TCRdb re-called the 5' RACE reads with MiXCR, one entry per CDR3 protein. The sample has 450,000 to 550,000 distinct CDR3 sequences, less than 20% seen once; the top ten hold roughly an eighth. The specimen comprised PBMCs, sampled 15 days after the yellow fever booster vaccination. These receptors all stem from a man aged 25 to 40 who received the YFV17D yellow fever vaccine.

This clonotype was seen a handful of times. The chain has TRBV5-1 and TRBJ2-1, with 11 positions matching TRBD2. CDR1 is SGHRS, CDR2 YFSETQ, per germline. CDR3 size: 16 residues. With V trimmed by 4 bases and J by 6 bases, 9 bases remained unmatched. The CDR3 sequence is CASSTSGSGGTNEQFF. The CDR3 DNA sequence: TGCGCCAGCAGCACTAGCGGGAGTGGAGGTACCAATGAGCAGTTCTTC. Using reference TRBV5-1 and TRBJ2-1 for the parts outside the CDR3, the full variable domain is KAGVTQTPRYLIKTRGQQVTLSCSPISGHRSVSWYQQTPGQGLQFLFEYFSETQRNKGNFPGRFSGRQFSNSRSEMNVSTLELGDSALYLCASSTSGSGGTNEQFFGPGTRLTVL.

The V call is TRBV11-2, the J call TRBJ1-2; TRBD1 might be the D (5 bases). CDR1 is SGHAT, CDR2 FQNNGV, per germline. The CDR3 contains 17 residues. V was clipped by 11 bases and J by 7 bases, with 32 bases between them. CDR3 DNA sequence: TGTGCCCCACAAAGGGGAAAGGGGATGGGCCGTATTCGTGGCTACACCTTC. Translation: CAPQRGKGMGRIRGYTF. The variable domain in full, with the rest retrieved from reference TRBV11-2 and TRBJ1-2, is EAGVAQSPRYKIIEKRQSVAFWCNPISGHATLYWYQQILGQGPKLLIQFQNNGVVDDSQLPKDRFSAERLKGVDSTLKIQPAKLEDSAVYLCAPQRGKGMGRIRGYTFGSGTRLTVV.

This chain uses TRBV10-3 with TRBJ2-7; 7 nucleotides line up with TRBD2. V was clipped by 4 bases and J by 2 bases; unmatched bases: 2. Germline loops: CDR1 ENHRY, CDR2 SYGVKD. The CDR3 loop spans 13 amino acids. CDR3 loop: CAISGAGAYEQYF. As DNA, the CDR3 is TGTGCCATCAGTGGGGCGGGGGCCTACGAGCAGTACTTC.

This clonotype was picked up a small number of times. CDR3 sequence: CASSEEWSYEQYF. DNA for the CDR3: TGTGCCAGCAGTGAAGAATGGTCCTACGAGCAGTACTTC. The chain recombines TRBV2 with TRBJ2-7, with D hard to call. The CDR3 has 13 residues. Trimming took 1 base from V and 1 from J, leaving 5 bases between them. Germline V gene sequence: CDR1 SNHLY, CDR2 FYNNEI.

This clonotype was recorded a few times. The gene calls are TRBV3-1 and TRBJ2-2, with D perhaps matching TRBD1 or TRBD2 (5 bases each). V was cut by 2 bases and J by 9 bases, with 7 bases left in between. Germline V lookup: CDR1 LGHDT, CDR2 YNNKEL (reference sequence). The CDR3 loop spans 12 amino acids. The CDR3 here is CASSQLGRELFF. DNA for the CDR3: TGTGCCAGCAGCCAACTGGGACGGGAGCTGTTTTTT.

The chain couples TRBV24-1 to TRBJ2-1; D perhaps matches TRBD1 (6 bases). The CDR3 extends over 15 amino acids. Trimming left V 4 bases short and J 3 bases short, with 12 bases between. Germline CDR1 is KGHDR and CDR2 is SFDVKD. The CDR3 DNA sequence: TGTGCCACCAGTGAGGGAACAGGGATCTACAATGAGCAGTTCTTC. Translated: CATSEGTGIYNEQFF.

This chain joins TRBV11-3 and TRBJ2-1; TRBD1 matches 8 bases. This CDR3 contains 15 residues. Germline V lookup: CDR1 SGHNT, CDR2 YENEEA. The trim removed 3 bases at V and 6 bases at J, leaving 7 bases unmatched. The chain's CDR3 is CASSLGTGGVNEQFF. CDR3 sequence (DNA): TGTGCCAGCAGCTTGGGGACAGGAGGAGTCAATGAGCAGTTCTTC.

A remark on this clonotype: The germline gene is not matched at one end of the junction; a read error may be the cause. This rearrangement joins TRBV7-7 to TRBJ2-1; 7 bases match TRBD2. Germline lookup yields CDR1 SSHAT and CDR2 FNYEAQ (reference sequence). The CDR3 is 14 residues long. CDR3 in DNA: TGTGCTAGCAGCTTTAGCGGGCCCTTGGATGAGCAGTTCTTC. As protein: CASSFSGPLDEQFF.

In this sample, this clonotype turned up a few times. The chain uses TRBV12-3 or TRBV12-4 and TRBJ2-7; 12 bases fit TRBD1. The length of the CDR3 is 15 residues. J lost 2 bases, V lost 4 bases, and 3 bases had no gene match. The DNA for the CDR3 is TGTGCCAGCAGTTCGGGACAGGGGGCAACCTACGAGCAGTACTTC. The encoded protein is CASSSGQGATYEQYF.

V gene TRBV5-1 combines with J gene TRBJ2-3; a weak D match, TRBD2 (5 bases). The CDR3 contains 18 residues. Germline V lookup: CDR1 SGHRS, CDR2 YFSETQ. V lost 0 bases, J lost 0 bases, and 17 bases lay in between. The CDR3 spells CASSLDVVALGSTDTQYF. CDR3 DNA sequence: TGCGCCAGCAGCTTGGACGTGGTAGCGTTGGGAAGCACAGATACGCAGTATTTT.

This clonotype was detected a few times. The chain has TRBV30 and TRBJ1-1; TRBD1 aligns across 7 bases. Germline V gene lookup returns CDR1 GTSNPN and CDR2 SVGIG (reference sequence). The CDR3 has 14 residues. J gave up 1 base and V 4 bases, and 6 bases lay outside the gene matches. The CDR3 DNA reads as TGTGCCTGGAACTTGGGACAGACGAACACTGAAGCTTTCTTT. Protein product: CAWNLGQTNTEAFF.

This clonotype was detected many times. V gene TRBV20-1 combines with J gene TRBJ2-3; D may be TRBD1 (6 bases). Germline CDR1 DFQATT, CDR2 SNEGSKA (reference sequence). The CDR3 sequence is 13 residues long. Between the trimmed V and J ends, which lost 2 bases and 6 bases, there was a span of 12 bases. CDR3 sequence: CSARLQGPDTQYF. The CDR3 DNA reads TGCAGTGCTAGACTCCAGGGGCCGGATACGCAGTATTTT.

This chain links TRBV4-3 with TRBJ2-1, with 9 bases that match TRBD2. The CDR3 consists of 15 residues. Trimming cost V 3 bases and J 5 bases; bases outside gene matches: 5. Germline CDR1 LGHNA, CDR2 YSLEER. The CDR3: CASSHYSGGNNEQFF. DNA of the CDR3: TGCGCCAGCAGCCACTATAGCGGGGGAAACAATGAGCAGTTCTTC.

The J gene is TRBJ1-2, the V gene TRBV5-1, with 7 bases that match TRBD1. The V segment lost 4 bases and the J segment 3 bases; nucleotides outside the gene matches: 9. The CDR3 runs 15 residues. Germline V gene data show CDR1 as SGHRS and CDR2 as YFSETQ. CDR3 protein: CASSQDRDSYYGYTF. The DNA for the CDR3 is TGCGCCAGCAGCCAAGACCGGGACAGCTACTATGGCTACACCTTC.

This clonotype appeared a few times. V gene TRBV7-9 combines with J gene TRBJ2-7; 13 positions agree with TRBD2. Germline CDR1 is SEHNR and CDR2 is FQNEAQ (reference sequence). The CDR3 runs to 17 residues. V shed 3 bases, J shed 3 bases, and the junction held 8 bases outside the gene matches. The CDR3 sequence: CASSFAGRTSGSYEQYF. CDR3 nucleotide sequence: TGTGCCAGCAGCTTCGCGGGGAGGACTAGCGGGAGCTACGAGCAGTACTTC.

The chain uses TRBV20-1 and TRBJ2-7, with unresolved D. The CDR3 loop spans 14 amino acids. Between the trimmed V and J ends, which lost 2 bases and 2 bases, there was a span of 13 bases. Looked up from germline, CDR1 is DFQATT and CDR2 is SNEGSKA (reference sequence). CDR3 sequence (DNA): TGCAGTGCTAGACTTTGGAACCCCCCCTACGAGCAGTACTTC. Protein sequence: CSARLWNPPYEQYF.

This CDR3 is CASSHGGTSGNNEQFF. In DNA form, the CDR3 reads TGTGCCAGCAGCCATGGGGGGACTAGCGGGAACAATGAGCAGTTCTTC. The genes are TRBV5-5 and TRBJ2-1; TRBD2 matches at 13 bases. Germline CDR1 is SGHKS and CDR2 is YYEKEE (reference sequence). The ends lost 4 bases at V and 5 bases at J; junction bases unmatched: 6. The CDR3 covers 16 residues. Looking up the rest from reference TRBV5-5 and TRBJ2-1 gives the full variable domain: DAGVTQSPTHLIKTRGQQVTLRCSPISGHKSVSWYQQVLGQGPQFIFQYYEKEERGRGNFPDRFSARQFPNYSSELNVNALLLGDSALYLCASSHGGTSGNNEQFFGPGTRLTVL.

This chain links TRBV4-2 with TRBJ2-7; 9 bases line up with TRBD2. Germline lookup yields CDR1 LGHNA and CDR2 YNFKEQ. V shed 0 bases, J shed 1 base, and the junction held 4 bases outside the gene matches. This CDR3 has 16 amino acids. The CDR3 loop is CASSQEGTSLSYEQYF. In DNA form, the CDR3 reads TGTGCCAGCAGCCAAGAAGGGACTAGCCTGTCCTACGAGCAGTACTTC.

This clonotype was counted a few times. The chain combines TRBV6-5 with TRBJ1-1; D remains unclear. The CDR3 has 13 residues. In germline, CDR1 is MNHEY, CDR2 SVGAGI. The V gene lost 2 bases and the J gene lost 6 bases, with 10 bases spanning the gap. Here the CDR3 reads CASSYIPSSEAFF. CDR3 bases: TGTGCCAGCAGTTACATACCCAGTTCTGAAGCTTTCTTT.

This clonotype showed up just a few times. The chain's CDR3 is CASSVGDRPGPEQYF. In DNA, the CDR3 is TGTGCCAGCAGCGTAGGGGACAGGCCGGGCCCCGAGCAGTACTTC. The rearrangement uses TRBV9 and TRBJ2-7; 8 nucleotides line up with TRBD1. The CDR3 runs 15 residues. Germline CDR1 SGDLS, CDR2 YYNGEE. The J segment lost 6 bases and the V segment lost 0 bases, leaving 8 bases of the junction unmatched.

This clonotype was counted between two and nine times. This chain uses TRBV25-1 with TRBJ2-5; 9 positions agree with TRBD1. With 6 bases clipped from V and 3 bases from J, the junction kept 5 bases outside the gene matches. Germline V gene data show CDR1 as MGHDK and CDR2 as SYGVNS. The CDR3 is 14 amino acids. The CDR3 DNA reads TGTGCCAGCAGGACCGGGACAGGGAAAGAGACCCAGTACTTC. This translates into CASRTGTGKETQYF.

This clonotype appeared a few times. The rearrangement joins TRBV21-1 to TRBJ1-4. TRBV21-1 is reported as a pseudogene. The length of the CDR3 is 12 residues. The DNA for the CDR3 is TGTGCCAGCAGCAGACGACACGCGGAACTGTTTTTT. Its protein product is CASSRRHAELFF.

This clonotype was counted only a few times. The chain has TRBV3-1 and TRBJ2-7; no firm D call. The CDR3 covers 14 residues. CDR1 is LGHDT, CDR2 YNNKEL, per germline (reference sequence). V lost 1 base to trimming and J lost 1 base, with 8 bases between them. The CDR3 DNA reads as TGTGCCAGCAGCCAAGGTTTAGGGTCCTACGAGCAGTACTTC. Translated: CASSQGLGSYEQYF.

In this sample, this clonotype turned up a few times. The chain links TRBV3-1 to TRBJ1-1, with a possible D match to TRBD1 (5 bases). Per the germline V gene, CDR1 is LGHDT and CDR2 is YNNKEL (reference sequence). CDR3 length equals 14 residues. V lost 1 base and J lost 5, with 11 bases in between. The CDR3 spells CASSQVWGETEAFF. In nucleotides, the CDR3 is TGTGCCAGCAGCCAAGTATGGGGGGAAACTGAAGCTTTCTTT.

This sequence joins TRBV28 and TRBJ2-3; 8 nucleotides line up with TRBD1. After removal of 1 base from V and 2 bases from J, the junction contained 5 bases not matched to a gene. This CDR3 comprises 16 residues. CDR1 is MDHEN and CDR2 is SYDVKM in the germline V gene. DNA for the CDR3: TGTGCCAGCAGTTTATATGACAGGGGTAACACAGATACGCAGTATTTT. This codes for CASSLYDRGNTDTQYF.

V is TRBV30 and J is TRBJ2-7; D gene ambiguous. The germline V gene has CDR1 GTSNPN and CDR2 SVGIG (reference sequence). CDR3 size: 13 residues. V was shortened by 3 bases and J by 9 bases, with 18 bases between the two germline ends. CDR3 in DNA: TGTGCCTGGAGCCGCCAGCCGCTTTCCGGGCAGTACTTC. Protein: CAWSRQPLSGQYF.

CDR3 protein: CASSPKPSNTGELFF. As DNA, the CDR3 is TGTGCCAGCTCACCAAAACCCTCGAACACCGGGGAGCTGTTTTTT. This chain joins TRBV18 and TRBJ2-2; no reliable D call. The CDR3 is 15 residues long. Germline values: CDR1 KGHSH, CDR2 LQKENI. With 2 bases removed from V and 0 bases from J, the gap between germline ends came to 7 bases.

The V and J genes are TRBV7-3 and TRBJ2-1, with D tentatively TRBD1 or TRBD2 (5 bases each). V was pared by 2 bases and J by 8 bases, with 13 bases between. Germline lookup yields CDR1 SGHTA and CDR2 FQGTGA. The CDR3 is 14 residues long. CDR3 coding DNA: TGTGCCAGCAGCTTAGCTAGGGACCCCGATGAGCAGTTCTTC. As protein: CASSLARDPDEQFF. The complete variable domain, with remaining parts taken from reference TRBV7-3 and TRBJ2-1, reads GAGVSQTPSNKVTEKGKYVELRCDPISGHTALYWYRQSLGQGPEFLIYFQGTGAADDSGLPNDRFFAVRPEGSVSTLKIQRTERGDSAVYLCASSLARDPDEQFFGPGTRLTVL.

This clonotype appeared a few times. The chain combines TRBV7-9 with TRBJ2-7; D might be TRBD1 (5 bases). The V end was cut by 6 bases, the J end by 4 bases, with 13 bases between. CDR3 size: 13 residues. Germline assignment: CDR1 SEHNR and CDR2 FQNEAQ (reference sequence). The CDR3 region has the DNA TGTGCCAGCAGGGGGCCGGTGGGTTACGAGCAGTACTTC. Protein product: CASRGPVGYEQYF.